Here is one TCR beta chain with its context. No cognate antigen has been identified for it. Qualities for individual bases were not recorded, and no much larger clone is one base off. Set within a cohort of healthcare workers in London, UK, this nested case-control study involved weekly PCR testing of nasopharyngeal swabs along with blood sampling. Between 23 and 31 March 2020, the week of the UK lockdown, healthcare workers were enrolled and then followed up weekly for as long as 16 weeks. These data belong to a study of early T cells in non-severe SARS-CoV-2 infection (dated by TCRdb to the early 2020s). About the study as a whole: Bulk RNA from unsorted whole blood was used for TCR sequencing, so alpha and beta chains could not be paired.

Libraries were prepared through 5' RACE. TCRdb names NextSeq 500 as the instrument used. To correct for sequencing error and PCR bias, the TCR library protocol tagged individual cDNA molecules with unique molecular identifiers. TCR alpha and beta chains were both sequenced, and the abundances of alpha and beta sequences in each sample were closely correlated with each other. On the study's bioinformatics: Decombinator V4 was used to perform V gene, J gene and CDR3 annotation of TCR sequences. Expanded TCRs were defined as changing significantly between any two time points under a Poisson model with p below 0.0001. TCR abundances were normalised to the total number of TCRs sequenced per sample and were expressed as counts per million. MAIT TCRs were defined by TRAV1-2 paired with TRAJ12, TRAJ20 or TRAJ33, and iNKT TCRs by TRAV10 paired with TRAJ18. VDJdb, accessed on 1 November 2021, was searched for TCRs annotated for CMV, EBV and SARS-CoV-2, and TCRs annotated for more than one antigen were excluded. TCRdb itself trimmed the public reads at Q25 with fastp, ran MiXCR and retained productive beta chains. Every CDR3 protein is listed once, alongside the most common genes and DNA of its rows. TCRdb, not the authors, supplied the V and J calls. This sample lists some 80,000 distinct CDR3 sequences; 12% were detected once. The ten biggest clones cover around 15% of the sample.

The germline V gene gives CDR1 as SGHDT and CDR2 as YYEEEE. V is cut by 4 bases and J by 6 bases, and the space between the germline ends is 13 bases. The CDR3 numbers 13 residues from cysteine through phenylalanine. The entry retains the CDR3 DNA only, 39 bases that are in frame from base 1. General findings and caveats noted by the study authors: VDJdb matching was skewed toward anti-spike CD8 responses and likely underestimated virus-specific expansions by missing private and CD4 specificities.

This chain joins TRBV5-6 to TRBJ1-1; the D gene assignment is ambiguous. This clonotype was obtained from an adult who was a healthcare worker with PCR-confirmed SARS-CoV-2 infection or an uninfected control (not recorded which). The donor label of this sample is uncertain. The sequencing here drew on whole blood, taken at baseline. The sequenced DNA: TGTGCCAGCAGCCTGGATTGGCAACCTGAAGCTTTCTTT. This is translated as CASSLDWQPEAFF.